One and the same sample provided the 13 T cell receptor beta chains below, sequenced in a study of T cell clonality in common variable immunodeficiency. Clones were read by immunoSEQ multiplex PCR, and TCRdb kept only the in-frame ones, dropping some. This repertoire holds around 34,000 clones, and none appear only once. Sequencing input: peripheral blood mononuclear cells. The origin of the receptors is a person aged 18-70 years in good health.

This clone was seen ten or more times. Read coverage stops 3 residues before the CDR3 terminus; the germline J gene supplies the remainder. The V gene is TRBV6-2 or TRBV6-3, the J gene TRBJ1-4, with TRBD1 identical over 8 bases. Germline-derived CDR1 and CDR2 are MNHEY and SVGEGT. After removal of 4 bases from V and 8 bases from J, the junction contained 6 bases not matched to a gene. The CDR3 covers 14 residues. CDR3: CASSFRDRTEKLFF. CDR3 bases read: TGTGCCAGCAGTTTCCGGGACAGGACCGAAAAA.

This clone was seen ten or more times. The chain's CDR3 is CSPGQETQYF. The covered CDR3 bases are TGCAGCCCAGGCCAAGAGACC. The V and J genes are TRBV20-1 and TRBJ2-5; no clear D. The DNA ends 3 residues before the CDR3 does, and the rest of the CDR3 is filled in from the germline J gene. This CDR3 is built from 10 residues. CDR1 DFQATT and CDR2 SNEGSKA come from the germline V gene (reference sequence).

At least ten counts were recorded for this clone. Sequencing ends 3 residues short of the CDR3 end; the germline J gene provides the rest. This chain links TRBV6-2 or TRBV6-3 with TRBJ1-5; D remains ambiguous. Trimming shortened V by 2 bases and J by 3 bases, and 5 bases separated the two germline ends. The CDR3 is made up of 13 amino acids. The germline V gene has CDR1 MNHEY and CDR2 SVGEGT. The chain's CDR3 is CASSYGPNQPQHF. Incomplete CDR3 DNA: TGTGCCAGCAGTTACGGGCCCAATCAGCCC.

Many counts were recorded for this clone. The read terminates 3 residues before the CDR3 end, so the remaining end is supplied by the germline J gene. The chain carries TRBV30 and TRBJ2-6; TRBD2 might be the D (5 bases). The V end lost 1 base, the J end lost 0 bases, and 10 bases lay between the germline ends. The CDR3 is 16 amino acids. Germline V CDR1 and CDR2: GTSNPN, SVGIG (reference sequence). CDR3 bases read: TGTGCCTGGAGTGCGGGGTCGAGCTCTGGGGCCAACGTC. This encodes CAWSAGSSSGANV. The whole CDR3 is CAWSAGSSSGANVLTF. Filled out from reference TRBV30 and TRBJ2-6, the complete variable domain reads SQTIHQWPATLVQPVGSPLSLECTVEGTSNPNLYWYRQAAGRGLQLLFYSVGIGQISSEVPQNLSASRPQDRQFILSSKKLLLSDSGFYLCAWSAGSSSGANVLTFGAGSRLTVL.

This clone was picked up many times. The sequenced fragment ends 3 residues before the CDR3 boundary, so the rest is inferred from the germline J gene. The chain employs TRBV6-2 or TRBV6-3 and TRBJ1-1; the D is unclear. In germline, CDR1 is MNHEY, CDR2 SVGEGT. Trimming removed 6 bases at V and 0 bases at J, with 8 bases between. The CDR3 covers 13 residues. The sequenced part of the CDR3 DNA is TGTGCCAGCAGGCGGATCCTGAACACTGAA. Its protein is CASRRILNTE. The complete CDR3 reads CASRRILNTEAFF.

In its sample, this clone was seen many times. The read terminates 3 residues before the CDR3 end, so the remaining end is supplied by the germline J gene. The chain couples TRBV12-3 or TRBV12-4 to TRBJ1-5; TRBD1 aligns across 10 bases. Trimming removed 3 bases from V and 6 bases from J; junction bases left unmatched: 5. CDR3 length: 15 residues. CDR3 bases read: TGTGCCAGCAGTTTGGGACAGGGGATTAGTCAGCCC. Its translation is CASSLGQGISQP. The full CDR3 is CASSLGQGISQPQHF.

This clone was observed many times. The read ends 3 residues before the CDR3 terminus; that terminus is restored from the germline J gene. This chain links TRBV2 with TRBJ1-2; D is unclear. V was clipped by 6 bases and J by 0 bases, with 20 bases between them. The CDR3 has 17 residues. From germline, CDR1 is SNHLY and CDR2 FYNNEI. The CDR3 here is CASRENTPRGSNYGYTF. CDR3 bases read: TGTGCCAGCAGGGAAAACACGCCACGAGGTTCTAACTATGGC.

This clone was recorded at least ten times. The CDR3 extends 3 residues past the end of the read, so its final part is completed from the germline J gene. This rearrangement joins TRBV5-4 to TRBJ2-3; 7 nucleotides match TRBD1. The V gene's germline CDR1 is SGHNT and CDR2 YYREEE (reference sequence). This CDR3 contains 16 residues. With V trimmed by 1 base and J by 4 bases, 9 bases remained unmatched. The part of the CDR3 DNA that was read is TGTGCCAGCAGCTTGCAACAGGGGAATTCAGCAGATACG. It is translated as CASSLQQGNSADT. The entire CDR3 is CASSLQQGNSADTQYF.

This clone was counted ten times or more. The CDR3 is cut off 3 residues early in the read; its end comes from the germline J gene. The chain uses TRBV5-6 and TRBJ2-3; no reliable D call. Looked up from germline, CDR1 is SGHDT and CDR2 is YYEEEE. This CDR3 region has 14 residues. V lost 2 bases and J lost 6, with 13 bases in between. The sequenced CDR3 bases are TGTGCCAGCAGCTTCTCTTTAACTGTTGATACG. Amino acid sequence: CASSFSLTVDT. The CDR3, in full, reads CASSFSLTVDTQYF. Full variable domain (missing parts from reference TRBV5-6 and TRBJ2-3): DAGVTQSPTHLIKTRGQQVTLRCSPKSGHDTVSWYQQALGQGPQFIFQYYEEEERQRGNFPDRFSGHQFPNYSSELNVNALLLGDSALYLCASSFSLTVDTQYFGPGTRLTVL.

This clone was observed at least ten times. The read ends 3 residues before the CDR3 terminus; that terminus is restored from the germline J gene. The gene calls are TRBV12-5 and TRBJ2-7; D might be TRBD2 (6 bases). This CDR3 comprises 12 residues. Per germline, CDR1 LGHNT and CDR2 FRNRAP. Trimming stripped 6 bases from V and 2 bases from J, with 8 bases between. The CDR3 spells CASGRGAYEQYF. The CDR3 bases that were read are TGTGCTAGTGGCCGCGGGGCCTACGAG.

This clone has at least ten counts. The read finishes 3 residues shy of the CDR3 end, and the germline J gene is used to complete it. The chain is built from TRBV6-2 or TRBV6-3 and TRBJ1-5, with TRBD1 matching over 8 bases. The CDR3 is made up of 15 amino acids. The V gene end was trimmed by 6 bases and the J gene end by 3 bases; junction bases not matched to a gene: 7. CDR1 is MNHEY, CDR2 SVGEGT, per germline. The CDR3 protein is CASRTQTGANQPQHF. The CDR3 bases that were read are TGTGCCAGCAGAACCCAGACAGGGGCCAATCAGCCC.

About this clone itself: Read coverage stops 3 residues before the CDR3 terminus; the germline J gene supplies the remainder. The V gene is TRBV7-9, the J gene TRBJ2-4, with D maybe TRBD1 (5 bases). Germline CDR1 SEHNR, CDR2 FQNEAQ (reference sequence). The CDR3 covers 12 residues. CDR3 bases read: TGTGCCAGCAGTCTGGGGCGCCCTGGT. The encoded protein is CASSLGRPG. The whole CDR3 sequence reads CASSLGRPGQYF.

This clone was seen at least ten times. The read terminates 3 residues before the CDR3 end, so the remaining end is supplied by the germline J gene. V and J are TRBV9 and TRBJ2-7, with D tentatively TRBD2 (6 bases). There are 16 residues in the CDR3. From germline, CDR1 is SGDLS and CDR2 YYNGEE. Trimming cost V 0 bases and J 3 bases, with 16 bases left between them. Here the CDR3 reads CASSVGIGAGIYEQYF. The sequenced CDR3 bases are TGTGCCAGCAGCGTAGGTATAGGGGCGGGGATCTACGAG.